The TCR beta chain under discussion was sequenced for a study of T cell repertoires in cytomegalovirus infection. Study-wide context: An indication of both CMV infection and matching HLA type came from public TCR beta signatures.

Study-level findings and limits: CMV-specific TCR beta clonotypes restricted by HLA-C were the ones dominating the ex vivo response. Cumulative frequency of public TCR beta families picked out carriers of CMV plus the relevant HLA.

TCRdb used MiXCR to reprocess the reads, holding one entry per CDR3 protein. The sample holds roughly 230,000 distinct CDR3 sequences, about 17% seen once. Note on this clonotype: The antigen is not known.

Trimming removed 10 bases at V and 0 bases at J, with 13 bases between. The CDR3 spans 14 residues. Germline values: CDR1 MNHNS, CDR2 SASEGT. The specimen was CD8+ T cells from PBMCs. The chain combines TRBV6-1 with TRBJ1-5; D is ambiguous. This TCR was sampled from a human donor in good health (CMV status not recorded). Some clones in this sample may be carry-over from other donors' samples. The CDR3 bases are TGTGCCACCATCCAGGATCATAGCAATCAGCCCCAGCATTTT. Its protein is CATIQDHSNQPQHF.